This is a list of T cell receptor beta chains from one sample in a study of blood T cell repertoires in COVID-19. The protocol was immunoSEQ multiplex PCR, while the TCRdb copy is restricted to in-frame clones and leaves out a portion. The table has under 75,000 clones, roughly three quarters seen once. Sequencing was done on a sample of peripheral blood. These TCRs come from a woman older than 75 with acute or convalescent COVID-19. CDR3s include the opening cysteine and the closing phenylalanine or tryptophan. The order of the fields is J gene, clone size, V gene, D gene, CDR3 protein, CDR3 DNA. A D gene is named only where the DNA matches it firmly. Clone size is given for some rows only: seen once, a few or many times, or a class if the clone is expanded.

j_call: TRBJ2-1; clone_size: NA; v_call: TRBV9; d_call: NA; cdr3_aa: CASGLPNNEQFF; cdr3_nt: TGTGCCAGCGGACTACCGAACAATGAGCAGTTCTTC
j_call: TRBJ2-7; clone_size: NA; v_call: TRBV28; d_call: TRBD2; cdr3_aa: CASSSRGRGSSYEQYF; cdr3_nt: TGTGCCAGCAGTTCCCGCGGGAGGGGGAGCTCCTACGAGCAGTACTTC
j_call: TRBJ1-1; clone_size: once; v_call: TRBV2; d_call: TRBD1; cdr3_aa: CASSGQGVMNTEAFF; cdr3_nt: TGTGCCAGCAGTGGTCAGGGGGTTATGAACACTGAAGCTTTCTTT
j_call: TRBJ2-7; clone_size: NA; v_call: TRBV4-3; d_call: TRBD2; cdr3_aa: CASSPFIAGADEQYF; cdr3_nt: TGCGCCAGCAGCCCGTTCATAGCGGGAGCCGACGAGCAGTACTTC
j_call: TRBJ2-1; clone_size: NA; v_call: TRBV7-2; d_call: TRBD1; cdr3_aa: CASSPDRGQYNEQFF; cdr3_nt: TGTGCCAGCAGCCCCGACAGGGGGCAATACAATGAGCAGTTCTTC
j_call: TRBJ1-2; clone_size: NA; v_call: TRBV6-5; d_call: NA; cdr3_aa: CASSRGEGLNYGYTF; cdr3_nt: TGTGCCAGCAGTCGTGGGGAGGGCCTCAACTATGGCTACACCTTC
j_call: TRBJ2-3; clone_size: NA; v_call: TRBV5-1; d_call: NA; cdr3_aa: CASSLANRALGTDTQYF; cdr3_nt: TGCGCCAGCAGCTTGGCCAACAGGGCCCTCGGCACAGATACGCAGTATTTT
j_call: TRBJ1-2; clone_size: few; v_call: TRBV29-1; d_call: TRBD1; cdr3_aa: CSAPGQANYGYTF; cdr3_nt: TGCAGCGCTCCAGGACAGGCTAACTATGGCTACACCTTC
j_call: TRBJ2-7; clone_size: NA; v_call: TRBV27; d_call: NA; cdr3_aa: CASSFSDTAYEQYF; cdr3_nt: TGTGCCAGCAGTTTTTCGGACACCGCCTACGAGCAGTACTTC
j_call: TRBJ2-3; clone_size: NA; v_call: TRBV23-1; d_call: NA; cdr3_aa: CASSLGQTDTQYF; cdr3_nt: TGCGCCAGCAGTCTTGGGCAGACAGATACGCAGTATTTT
j_call: TRBJ1-4; clone_size: NA; v_call: TRBV4-3; d_call: NA; cdr3_aa: CASSHNRGTAEKLFF; cdr3_nt: TGCGCCAGCAGCCATAACAGAGGGACTGCCGAAAAACTGTTTTTT
j_call: TRBJ2-7; clone_size: NA; v_call: TRBV6-6; d_call: NA; cdr3_aa: CASSYAGYEQYF; cdr3_nt: TGTGCCAGCAGTTACGCGGGGTACGAGCAGTACTTC
j_call: TRBJ1-1; clone_size: NA; v_call: TRBV11-2; d_call: NA; cdr3_aa: CASRTGYTEAFF; cdr3_nt: TGTGCCAGCAGGACAGGCTACACTGAAGCTTTCTTT
j_call: TRBJ2-5; clone_size: NA; v_call: TRBV11-2; d_call: NA; cdr3_aa: CASGRTALGETQYF; cdr3_nt: TGTGCCAGCGGCCGGACAGCGCTTGGGGAGACCCAGTACTTC
j_call: TRBJ2-6; clone_size: NA; v_call: TRBV27; d_call: NA; cdr3_aa: CASSPYPTGGGANVLTF; cdr3_nt: TGTGCCAGCAGTCCCTACCCCACAGGCGGTGGGGCCAACGTCCTGACTTTC
j_call: TRBJ1-1; clone_size: few; v_call: TRBV5-1; d_call: NA; cdr3_aa: CASSLDGGNTEAFF; cdr3_nt: TGCGCCAGCAGCTTGGATGGAGGGAACACTGAAGCTTTCTTT
j_call: TRBJ2-1; clone_size: NA; v_call: TRBV18; d_call: TRBD1; cdr3_aa: CASSPGTGNYNEQFF; cdr3_nt: TGTGCCAGCTCACCAGGGACAGGGAACTACAATGAGCAGTTCTTC
j_call: TRBJ2-2; clone_size: NA; v_call: TRBV14; d_call: TRBD2; cdr3_aa: CASSQGALAGDTGELFF; cdr3_nt: TGTGCCAGCAGCCAAGGGGCACTAGCGGGAGACACCGGGGAGCTGTTTTTT
j_call: TRBJ2-2; clone_size: NA; v_call: TRBV4-1; d_call: TRBD2; cdr3_aa: CASSDFGRANTGELFF; cdr3_nt: TGCGCCAGCAGCGATTTCGGGAGGGCGAACACCGGGGAGCTGTTTTTT
j_call: TRBJ1-1; clone_size: NA; v_call: TRBV28; d_call: NA; cdr3_aa: CASRLTGGAVATEAFF; cdr3_nt: TGTGCCAGCAGGCTTACGGGGGGGGCGGTTGCCACTGAAGCTTTCTTT
j_call: TRBJ2-7; clone_size: NA; v_call: TRBV2; d_call: NA; cdr3_aa: CASSQDPRTYEQYF; cdr3_nt: TGTGCCAGCAGTCAGGATCCGCGAACCTACGAGCAGTACTTC
j_call: TRBJ2-7; clone_size: NA; v_call: TRBV7-6; d_call: TRBD1; cdr3_aa: CASSLAAGGAGYEQYF; cdr3_nt: TGTGCCAGCAGCTTAGCAGCAGGGGGCGCAGGCTACGAGCAGTACTTC
j_call: TRBJ2-3; clone_size: NA; v_call: TRBV28; d_call: NA; cdr3_aa: CASRLDSYDTDTQYF; cdr3_nt: TGTGCCAGCAGGCTCGACTCCTATGACACAGATACGCAGTATTTT
j_call: TRBJ1-1; clone_size: NA; v_call: TRBV28; d_call: NA; cdr3_aa: CASSSGQSLRTEAFF; cdr3_nt: TGTGCCAGCAGCTCCGGACAGAGTTTACGGACTGAAGCTTTCTTT
j_call: TRBJ2-3; clone_size: few; v_call: TRBV9; d_call: TRBD1; cdr3_aa: CASSATGARTDTQYF; cdr3_nt: TGTGCCAGCAGCGCGACAGGGGCTCGCACAGATACGCAGTATTTT
j_call: TRBJ2-1; clone_size: NA; v_call: TRBV7-2; d_call: NA; cdr3_aa: CASSLGSSSYNEQFF; cdr3_nt: TGTGCCAGCAGCTTAGGCTCCAGCTCCTACAATGAGCAGTTCTTC
j_call: TRBJ2-5; clone_size: NA; v_call: TRBV3-1/TRBV3-2; d_call: NA; cdr3_aa: CASSHWGQETQYF; cdr3_nt: TGTGCCAGCAGCCATTGGGGGCAGGAGACCCAGTACTTC
j_call: TRBJ1-5; clone_size: few; v_call: TRBV5-1; d_call: TRBD1; cdr3_aa: CASSFSPQTGGQPQHF; cdr3_nt: TGCGCCAGCAGCTTCTCCCCGCAGACAGGGGGTCAGCCCCAGCATTTT
j_call: TRBJ2-5; clone_size: NA; v_call: TRBV7-7; d_call: NA; cdr3_aa: CASSLAAQGVGTQYF; cdr3_nt: TGTGCTAGCAGCTTAGCGGCTCAGGGGGTCGGGACCCAGTACTTC
j_call: TRBJ2-1; clone_size: few; v_call: TRBV19; d_call: NA; cdr3_aa: CASSMGASSYNEQFF; cdr3_nt: TGTGCCAGTAGTATGGGAGCCAGCTCCTACAATGAGCAGTTCTTC
j_call: TRBJ2-5; clone_size: few; v_call: TRBV28; d_call: NA; cdr3_aa: CASSPRRYREETQYF; cdr3_nt: TGTGCCAGCAGCCCACGGAGGTACAGAGAAGAGACCCAGTACTTC